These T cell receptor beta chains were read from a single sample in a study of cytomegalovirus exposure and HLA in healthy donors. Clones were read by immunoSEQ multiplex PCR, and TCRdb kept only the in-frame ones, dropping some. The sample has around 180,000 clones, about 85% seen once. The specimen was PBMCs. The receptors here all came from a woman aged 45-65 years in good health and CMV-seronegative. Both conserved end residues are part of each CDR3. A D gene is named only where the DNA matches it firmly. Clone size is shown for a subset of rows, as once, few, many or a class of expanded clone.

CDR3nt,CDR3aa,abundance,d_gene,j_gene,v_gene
TGCGCCAGCAGCCAAGACAGCATCCTAGGGTACAATGAGCAGTTCTTC,CASSQDSILGYNEQFF,-,-,TRBJ2-1,TRBV5-1
TGTGCCAGCAGTCCGGGACAGGGGAAGAGAGGCACAGATACGCAGTATTTT,CASSPGQGKRGTDTQYF,-,TRBD1,TRBJ2-3,TRBV27
TGCGCCAGCAGCTTGGCCGGGGGGACCTACGAGCAGTACTTC,CASSLAGGTYEQYF,-,TRBD2,TRBJ2-7,TRBV5-1
TGTGCCAGCACGTTGGACAGGGTGAGAGGCACTGAAGCTTTCTTT,CASTLDRVRGTEAFF,-,TRBD1,TRBJ1-1,TRBV6-5
TGCGCCAGCAGCCAAGATAAGGGCTTGGGGGCTGGGGAGCTGTTTTTT,CASSQDKGLGAGELFF,few,-,TRBJ2-2,TRBV4-3
TGTGCCAGCAGCGTAGATGGGGACAGGATCGAGCAGTACTTC,CASSVDGDRIEQYF,-,TRBD1,TRBJ2-7,TRBV9
TGCGCCAGCAGGAGTCGGAGGAACACTGAAGCTTTCTTT,CASRSRRNTEAFF,-,-,TRBJ1-1,TRBV27
TGTGCCAGCAGCTTGAGTCTTGGCCAATTTGGAAACACCATATATTTT,CASSLSLGQFGNTIYF,few,-,TRBJ1-3,TRBV5-6
TGTGCCAGCCAGGAAAAGGGAGCCTCTGGGGCCAACGTCCTGACTTTC,CASQEKGASGANVLTF,-,-,TRBJ2-6,TRBV5-5
TGTGCCAGCAGCGTTAGCGGGGCCACAGATACGCAGTATTTT,CASSVSGATDTQYF,-,TRBD2,TRBJ2-3,TRBV11-3
TGTGCCAGCAGCTTACGACTAGCAGTATCGACCGGGGAGCTGTTTTTT,CASSLRLAVSTGELFF,-,TRBD2,TRBJ2-2,TRBV11-1
TGTGCCAGCAGTGAACAGGGCATCTACGAGCAGTACTTC,CASSEQGIYEQYF,-,-,TRBJ2-7,TRBV6-1
TGTGCCAGCAGTGAAGGGTCAGGGCGAGATGAGCAGTTCTTC,CASSEGSGRDEQFF,-,-,TRBJ2-1,TRBV2
TGTGCCAGCAGCCCCTCGACTAGGACAGATACGCAGTATTTT,CASSPSTRTDTQYF,-,-,TRBJ2-3,TRBV7-2
TGTGCTAGCAGCAAACAGCTATTGGAGACCCAGTACTTC,CASSKQLLETQYF,-,-,TRBJ2-5,TRBV7-7
TGTGCCAGCAGCCCGGGACTAGCGGGTCCTGAGGCCTACGAGCAGTACTTC,CASSPGLAGPEAYEQYF,-,TRBD2,TRBJ2-7,TRBV9
TGCGCCAGCAGCCTCAGGGTTCCCACTTACGAGCAGTACTTC,CASSLRVPTYEQYF,-,-,TRBJ2-7,TRBV5-1
TGTGCCAGCAGTGTTCGGCTAGCGGGATTCAACAATGAGCAGTTCTTC,CASSVRLAGFNNEQFF,-,TRBD2,TRBJ2-1,TRBV6-1
TGTGCCAGCAGCTCCCTCGGAGGGACGGGGGGGACTGAAGCTTTCTTT,CASSSLGGTGGTEAFF,-,-,TRBJ1-1,TRBV5-6
TGTGCCAGCAGCAGGACAGGGGACCTCACAGATACGCAGTATTTT,CASSRTGDLTDTQYF,-,TRBD1,TRBJ2-3,TRBV6-5
TGTGCCAGCAGTTACGAGGGACACGGGACGGATACGCAGTATTTT,CASSYEGHGTDTQYF,-,-,TRBJ2-3,TRBV6-5
TGCGCCAGCAGCTCGGGTACAGGGGGCGAATTGTATGGCTACACCTTC,CASSSGTGGELYGYTF,few,TRBD1,TRBJ1-2,TRBV5-1
TGTGCCAGCAGTTACTCGAAAGGCGGGGGGGCGTACGAGCAGTACTTC,CASSYSKGGGAYEQYF,-,TRBD2,TRBJ2-7,TRBV6-5
TGTGCCAGCAGTGGCGGGGGGCTGTACGAGCAGTACTTC,CASSGGGLYEQYF,-,TRBD2,TRBJ2-7,TRBV6-1
TGTGCCAGCAGCGTCTTATTACGGGGGGGCAGTGAGCAGTTCTTC,CASSVLLRGGSEQFF,-,TRBD2,TRBJ2-1,TRBV7-2
TGTGCCACCAGCAGAGATCGGTCTAACTACGAGCAGTACTTC,CATSRDRSNYEQYF,-,-,TRBJ2-7,TRBV15
TGTGCCAGCAGCTTACGAGGAGGAGATTCACCCCTCCACTTT,CASSLRGGDSPLHF,-,-,TRBJ1-6,TRBV7-3
TGTGCCAGCAGCGTAGAGGACGGGGGGGACGAGCAGTACTTC,CASSVEDGGDEQYF,-,TRBD2,TRBJ2-7,TRBV9
TGTGCCAGCAGCTTGACTACGGGACAGCGACGCACAGATACGCAGTATTTT,CASSLTTGQRRTDTQYF,-,TRBD1,TRBJ2-3,TRBV5-6
TGTGCCAGCAAGGGAGGCCCTAGGGACATTCAGTACTTC,CASKGGPRDIQYF,-,-,TRBJ2-4,TRBV2
TGTGCCAGCAGCAATGGACAGGGAAGAACCTACGAGCAGTACTTC,CASSNGQGRTYEQYF,-,TRBD1,TRBJ2-7,TRBV11-3
TGTGCCACCAGCAGGGACAGGGCTTCCAACACCGGGGAGCTGTTTTTT,CATSRDRASNTGELFF,-,TRBD1,TRBJ2-2,TRBV15
TGTGCCAGCAGTTTCACAGGGCCCGAGCAGTACTTC,CASSFTGPEQYF,few,-,TRBJ2-7,TRBV6-6
TGTGCCAGCAGACGGGAGGGACAGGGGAACACTGAAGCTTTCTTT,CASRREGQGNTEAFF,few,TRBD1,TRBJ1-1,TRBV2
TGCGCCAGCAGCAGCCGGGGAGGGGAGCAGTACTTC,CASSSRGGEQYF,-,TRBD2,TRBJ2-7,TRBV5-1
TGTGCCAGCAGCCCTCGGGTGAAGGCAGATACGCAGTATTTT,CASSPRVKADTQYF,-,-,TRBJ2-3,TRBV7-9
TGTGCCAGCAGCTCCGTCCAGCTAGCGGGGGGCGAGCAGTACTTC,CASSSVQLAGGEQYF,-,TRBD2,TRBJ2-7,TRBV5-4
TGTGCCAGCAGCGTAGCTACAGGGCAGGAGAATTCACCCCTCCACTTT,CASSVATGQENSPLHF,once,-,TRBJ1-6,TRBV9
TGTGCCAGCAGCGTAGGTAGTAGCAATCAGCCCCAGCATTTT,CASSVGSSNQPQHF,-,-,TRBJ1-5,TRBV9
TGTGCCAGCAGTATCGGGGTCGAGCAGTACTTC,CASSIGVEQYF,-,-,TRBJ2-7,TRBV6-1
TGTGCCAGCAGTTTGCTACTAGCGGGAGTAGGAAATGAGCAGTTCTTC,CASSLLLAGVGNEQFF,-,TRBD2,TRBJ2-1,TRBV27
TGCAGTGCCGGGACTCCTTACGAGCAGTACTTC,CSAGTPYEQYF,-,-,TRBJ2-7,TRBV20-1
TGTGCCAGCAATGGTAGGACAGGGCTTGGCTACACCTTC,CASNGRTGLGYTF,-,TRBD1,TRBJ1-2,TRBV6-5
TGTGCCAGCAGCCCTAGCGGCCTCTACGAGCAGTACTTC,CASSPSGLYEQYF,few,TRBD2,TRBJ2-7,TRBV2
TGTGCCAGCAGCCCAGGGGCGTCCCCCCTCCACTTT,CASSPGASPLHF,few,-,TRBJ1-6,TRBV13
TGCGCCAGCAGCCAGGCAGGGGGTGGTGGCTACACCTTC,CASSQAGGGGYTF,-,TRBD1,TRBJ1-2,TRBV4-3
TGTGCCAGCAGCTTAGCGGGGGCCCGCACAGATACGCAGTATTTT,CASSLAGARTDTQYF,once,-,TRBJ2-3,TRBV7-9
TGTGCCAGCAGCTCAGGGGGGCTCGCCTTTAGCACAGATACGCAGTATTTT,CASSSGGLAFSTDTQYF,-,-,TRBJ2-3,TRBV7-2
TGTGCCAGCAGGCGGACAGGGGAAAGGATCACTGAAGCTTTCTTT,CASRRTGERITEAFF,few,TRBD1,TRBJ1-1,TRBV6-6
TGCGCCAGCAGCCAAGGCCGGACAGGGGCTGACTTAGGGGAGCTGTTTTTT,CASSQGRTGADLGELFF,-,TRBD1,TRBJ2-2,TRBV4-1
TGTGCCAGCAGCCGCCGGACTTTCTCCTACAATGAGCAGTTCTTC,CASSRRTFSYNEQFF,once,-,TRBJ2-1,TRBV9
TGCGCCAGCAGCCAAGTGTTCGGGAGCGCGAACACCGGGGAGCTGTTTTTT,CASSQVFGSANTGELFF,few,-,TRBJ2-2,TRBV4-3
TGTGCCAGTAGCCGGACAACACACTCTGGAAACACCATATATTTT,CASSRTTHSGNTIYF,-,-,TRBJ1-3,TRBV19
TGCAGCGCCCCCGACAGGAACACTGAAGCTTTCTTT,CSAPDRNTEAFF,-,-,TRBJ1-1,TRBV29-1
TGTGCCAGTATTCAGGGGACGTCTGGGGCCAACGTCCTGACTTTC,CASIQGTSGANVLTF,-,-,TRBJ2-6,TRBV19